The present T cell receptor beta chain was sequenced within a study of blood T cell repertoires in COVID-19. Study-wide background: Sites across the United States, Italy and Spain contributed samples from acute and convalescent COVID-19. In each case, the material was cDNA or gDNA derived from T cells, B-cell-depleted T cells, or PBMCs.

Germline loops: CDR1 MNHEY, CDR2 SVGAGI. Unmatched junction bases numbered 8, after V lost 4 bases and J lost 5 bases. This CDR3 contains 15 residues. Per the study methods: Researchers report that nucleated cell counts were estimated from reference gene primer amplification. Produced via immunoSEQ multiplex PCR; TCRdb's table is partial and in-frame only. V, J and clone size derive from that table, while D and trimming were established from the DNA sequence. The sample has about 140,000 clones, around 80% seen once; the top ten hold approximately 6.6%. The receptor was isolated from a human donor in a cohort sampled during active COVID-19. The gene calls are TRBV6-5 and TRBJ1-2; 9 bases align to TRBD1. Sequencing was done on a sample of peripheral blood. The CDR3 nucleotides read TGTGCCAGCAGTTTTTGGACAGGGGATCGTTATGGCTACACCTTC. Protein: CASSFWTGDRYGYTF.